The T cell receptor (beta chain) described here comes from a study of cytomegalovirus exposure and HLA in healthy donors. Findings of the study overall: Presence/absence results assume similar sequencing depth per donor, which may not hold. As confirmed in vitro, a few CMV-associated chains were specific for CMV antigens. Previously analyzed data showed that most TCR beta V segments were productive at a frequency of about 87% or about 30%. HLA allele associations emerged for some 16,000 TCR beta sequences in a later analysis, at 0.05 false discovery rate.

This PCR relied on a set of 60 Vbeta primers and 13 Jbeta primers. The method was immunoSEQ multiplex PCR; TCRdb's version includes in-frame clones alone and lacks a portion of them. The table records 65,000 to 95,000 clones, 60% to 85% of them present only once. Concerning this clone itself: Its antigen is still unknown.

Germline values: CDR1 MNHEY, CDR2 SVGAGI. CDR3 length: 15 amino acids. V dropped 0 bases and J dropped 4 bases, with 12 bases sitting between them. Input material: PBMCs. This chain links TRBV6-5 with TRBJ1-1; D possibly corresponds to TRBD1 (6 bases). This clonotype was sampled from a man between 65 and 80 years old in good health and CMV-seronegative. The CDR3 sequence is CASSYSVPRGTEAFF. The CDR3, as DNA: TGTGCCAGCAGTTACTCAGTCCCCAGGGGCACTGAAGCTTTCTTT.